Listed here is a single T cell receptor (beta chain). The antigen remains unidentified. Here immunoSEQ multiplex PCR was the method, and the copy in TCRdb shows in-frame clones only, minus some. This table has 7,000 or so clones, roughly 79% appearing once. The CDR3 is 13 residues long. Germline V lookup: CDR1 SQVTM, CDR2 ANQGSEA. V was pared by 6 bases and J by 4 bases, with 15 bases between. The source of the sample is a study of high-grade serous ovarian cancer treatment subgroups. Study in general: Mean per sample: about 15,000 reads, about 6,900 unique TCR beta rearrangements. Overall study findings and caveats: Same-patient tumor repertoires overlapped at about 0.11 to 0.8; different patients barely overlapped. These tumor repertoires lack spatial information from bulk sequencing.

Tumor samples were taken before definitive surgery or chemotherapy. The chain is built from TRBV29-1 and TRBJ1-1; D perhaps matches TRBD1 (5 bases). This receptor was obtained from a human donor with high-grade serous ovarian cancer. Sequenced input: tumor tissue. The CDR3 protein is CSVGSGPTTEAFF. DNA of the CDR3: TGCAGCGTGGGGTCGGGGCCGACCACTGAAGCTTTCTTT.